Sequencing of this TCR beta chain was carried out in a study of technical replicates of blood from a few donors. V lost 2 bases and J lost 2; bases outside the gene matches: 4. Germline CDR1 MGHRA, CDR2 YSYEKL. CDR3 size: 16 residues. Only in-frame clones appear in the TCRdb table, and some are missing; sequencing was by immunoSEQ multiplex PCR. The table records tens of thousands of clones, 95% to 97% of them present only once. A single count supports this clone. This clonotype was obtained from a human donor in good health. Sequenced input: T cells isolated from PBMCs. The chain is built from TRBV4-1 and TRBJ2-4; 9 nucleotides line up with TRBD1. The CDR3 region is CASSQPTGGPKNIQYF. In nucleotides, the CDR3 is TGCGCCAGCAGCCAACCGACAGGGGGACCCAAAAACATTCAGTACTTC.